Listed here is a single T cell receptor (beta chain). The data were obtained in a study of control samples from healthy donors and cancer patients. The CDR3 has 13 residues. Germline V gene sequence: CDR1 SGHAT, CDR2 FQNNGV. Trimming stripped 7 bases from V and 3 bases from J, with 10 bases between. The data were produced by immunoSEQ multiplex PCR, yet TCRdb's version contains in-frame clones alone and is incomplete. The sample includes approximately 30,000 clones, about 83% seen only once; the top ten take under 2%. Material: PBMCs. The source is a woman aged 40 to 55 with lung cancer. V gene TRBV11-2 combines with J gene TRBJ2-1; D gene unclear. CDR3 DNA sequence: TGTGCCAGCACCCTTCCGTTCTACAATGAGCAGTTCTTC. Translated: CASTLPFYNEQFF.